This passage covers 8 T cell receptor beta chains from one sample sequenced in a study of cytomegalovirus exposure and HLA in healthy donors (dated by TCRdb to the late 2010s). Library preparation was by the immunoSEQ multiplex PCR assay. As stored in TCRdb, this immuneACCESS dataset retains in-frame rearrangements with V and J assigned. A fraction of the clones does not appear; measured against another copy, unresolved V genes explain less than half of the discrepancy, and the remainder lacks a known reason. The sample contains tens of thousands of clones, about 95% of them found a single time. The ten largest clones add up to 3% to 3.5% of the sample. Sequencing was done on a sample of PBMCs. Receptor source: a man aged 18-30 years in good health and CMV-seronegative.

The V and J genes are TRBV19 and TRBJ1-1, with a possible D match to TRBD1 (6 bases). CDR3 length: 14 amino acids. CDR1 LNHDA and CDR2 SQIVND come from the germline V gene (reference sequence). V lost 5 bases, J lost 4 bases, and 14 bases lay in between. CDR3 sequence (DNA): TGTGCCAGTAGTTCACAGGGTAGGGGCACTGAAGCTTTCTTT. It encodes CASSSQGRGTEAFF.

V is TRBV9 and J is TRBJ2-3; 8 positions agree with TRBD1. CDR3 length equals 16 residues. The V and J ends lost 0 bases and 3 bases, in that order; junction bases with no gene match: 6. Germline loops: CDR1 SGDLS, CDR2 YYNGEE. CDR3 residues: CASSVAAGQGTDTQYF. For the CDR3, the DNA is TGTGCCAGCAGCGTAGCTGCAGGACAGGGTACAGATACGCAGTATTTT.

This rearrangement joins TRBV7-9 to TRBJ2-2; a weak D match, TRBD1 (5 bases). Germline V lookup: CDR1 SEHNR, CDR2 FQNEAQ (reference sequence). This CDR3 comprises 15 residues. Trimming removed 4 bases from V and 7 bases from J, with 16 bases in between. The CDR3 DNA sequence: TGTGCCAGCAGCTCTGGTCAGGGTTTGAGCGGGGAGCTGTTTTTT. Amino acids: CASSSGQGLSGELFF.

The chain carries TRBV11-2 and TRBJ1-1, with unresolved D. The CDR3 totals 15 residues. The germline gives CDR1 SGHAT, CDR2 FQNNGV. V lost 1 base and J 0 bases, leaving 9 bases between the germline ends. The CDR3 protein is CASSLVRDLNTEAFF. The CDR3 region has the DNA TGTGCCAGCAGCTTAGTAAGAGATTTGAACACTGAAGCTTTCTTT.

The CDR3: CASSIGEGWYSNQPQHF. CDR3 DNA sequence: TGTGCCAGTAGTATCGGGGAGGGTTGGTACAGCAATCAGCCCCAGCATTTT. The chain couples TRBV19 to TRBJ1-5, with D unresolved. The CDR3 extends over 17 amino acids. Germline V gene lookup returns CDR1 LNHDA and CDR2 SQIVND (reference sequence). V was shortened by 3 bases and J by 1 base, with 16 bases between the two germline ends.

CDR3 DNA sequence: TGTGCCAGCAGCTTGGTCGGGAGGCCTGGAAACACCATATATTTT. This sequence encodes CASSLVGRPGNTIYF. The gene calls are TRBV5-8 and TRBJ1-3; D is unclear. CDR1 is SGHTS and CDR2 is YDEGEE in the germline V gene. The CDR3 sequence is 15 residues long. V lost 0 bases and J lost 2, with 9 bases in between.

This clone appeared a few times. The CDR3 DNA reads TGTGCCAGCAGCTTGCGCGGGGAATACACCGGGGAGCTGTTTTTT. Translated, it gives CASSLRGEYTGELFF. This chain joins TRBV13 and TRBJ2-2; D is perhaps TRBD2 (6 bases). The V end lost 3 bases, the J end lost 3 bases, and 11 bases lay between the germline ends. This CDR3 has 15 amino acids. CDR1 is PRHDT, CDR2 FYEKMQ, per germline (reference sequence).

The chain uses TRBV7-3 and TRBJ1-1; no clear D. The germline gives CDR1 SGHTA, CDR2 FQGTGA. Trimming took 7 bases from V and 2 from J, leaving 11 bases between them. There are 13 residues in the CDR3. The CDR3 DNA is TGTGCCAGCAAGGCGGGCCCCAACACTGAAGCTTTCTTT. Residues: CASKAGPNTEAFF. Variable domain in full (rest from reference TRBV7-3 and TRBJ1-1): GAGVSQTPSNKVTEKGKYVELRCDPISGHTALYWYRQSLGQGPEFLIYFQGTGAADDSGLPNDRFFAVRPEGSVSTLKIQRTERGDSAVYLCASKAGPNTEAFFGQGTRLTVV.